The T cell receptor beta chain described here comes from a study of response to subunit inactivated influenza vaccine. One entry per CDR3 protein, called by TCRdb with MiXCR from the RT-PCR reads. The data hold approximately 500,000 distinct CDR3 sequences, with around 15% observed a single time. Comments on this clonotype: Its target is not known.

The CDR3 length is 13 residues. CDR1 is SGHVS, CDR2 FQNEAQ, per germline. Trimming shortened V by 1 base and J by 15 bases, and 13 bases separated the two germline ends. Regarding the study as a whole: It was suggested by the authors that few new T cells are recruited by each seasonal influenza vaccination.

This receptor was obtained from a man between 50 and 59 years old who received an inactivated influenza vaccine. V is TRBV7-8 and J is TRBJ1-6; D may be TRBD1 (6 bases). The source material was PBMCs from blood, sampled approximately 13 days after vaccination. The CDR3 loop is CASSLGGGGLLHF. The DNA of the CDR3 is TGTGCCAGCAGCTTAGGAGGCGGGGGGCTCCTCCACTTT. Full variable domain (rest looked up from reference TRBV7-8 and TRBJ1-6): GAGVSQSPRYKVAKRGQDVALRCDPISGHVSLFWYQQALGQGPEFLTYFQNEAQLDKSGLPSDRFFAERPEGSVSTLKIQRTQQEDSAVYLCASSLGGGGLLHFGNGTRLTVT.